One T cell receptor beta chain is described in this entry. Its antigen is not identified. The data derive from a study of shared clonotypes between healthy human individuals. Overall study findings and caveats: Naive subsets generally exceeded memory subsets in estimated richness.

Splitting the CD4+ cells yielded a CD45RA+ naive subset and a CD45RA-negative memory subset. Methods used by the authors: For the immunoSEQ data, sequences were junction-only without quality scores, so filtering differed. Profiled with immunoSEQ multiplex PCR; TCRdb holds only in-frame clones, not every one. The D gene and trimming were derived from the DNA, and the V and J assignments and clone size from that table. The sample lists about 1 million clones, about 75% seen once, with approximately 1.3% in the top ten. Germline V gene lookup returns CDR1 SGHTA and CDR2 FQGNSA. V was cut by 5 bases and J by 0 bases, with 14 bases left in between. The CDR3 is made up of 15 amino acids.

The V and J genes are TRBV7-2 and TRBJ2-7, with unresolved D. This receptor was obtained from a young man in good health. Sequenced material: memory CD4+ T cells sorted from blood. The subset here: CD45RA-negative fraction. The CDR3 loop is CASSPRSENSYEQYF. CDR3 DNA sequence: TGTGCCAGCAGCCCCCGGTCAGAAAACTCCTACGAGCAGTACTTC.